This T cell receptor beta chain was recovered during a study of T cells in localized non-small cell lung cancer. Measured with immunoSEQ multiplex PCR; TCRdb has only the in-frame clones, and not every one. This sample carries fewer than 30,000 clones, 80% to 95% of them seen once, and the ten largest clones take 0.85% to 1.4%. This clone has only a few counts. Its antigen is still unknown. Looked up from germline, CDR1 is LGHNA and CDR2 is YSLEER. The CDR3 is 16 residues long. Trimming took 0 bases from V and 2 from J, leaving 12 bases between them. Study-level results: The greatest T cell clonality was found in uninvolved adjacent lung (higher than in tumor). Adjacent lung tissue had a median 57 of the top 100 clones found in the tumor.

The receptor's source is a woman aged 35 to 70 with stage I lung adenocarcinoma. The source material was peripheral blood, sampled before any cancer treatment. V and J are TRBV4-3 and TRBJ2-3; unclear D gene. CDR3 loop: CASSQEQRTATDTQYF. The CDR3 nucleotides read TGCGCCAGCAGCCAAGAACAGAGGACCGCCACAGATACGCAGTATTTT.